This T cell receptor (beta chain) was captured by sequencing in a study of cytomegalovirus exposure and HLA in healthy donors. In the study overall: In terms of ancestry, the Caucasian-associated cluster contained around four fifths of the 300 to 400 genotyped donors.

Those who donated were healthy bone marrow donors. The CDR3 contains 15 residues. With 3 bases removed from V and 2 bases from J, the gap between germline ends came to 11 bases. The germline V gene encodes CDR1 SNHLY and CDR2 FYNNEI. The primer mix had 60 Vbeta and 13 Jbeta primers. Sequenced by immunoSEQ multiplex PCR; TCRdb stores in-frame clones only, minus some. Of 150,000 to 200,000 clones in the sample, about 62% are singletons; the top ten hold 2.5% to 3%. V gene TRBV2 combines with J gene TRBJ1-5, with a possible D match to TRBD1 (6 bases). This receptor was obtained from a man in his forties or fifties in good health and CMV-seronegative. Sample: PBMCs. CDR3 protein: CASSERDTGNQPQHF. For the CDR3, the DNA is TGTGCCAGCAGTGAGAGGGACACGGGCAATCAGCCCCAGCATTTT.